This TCR beta chain was found in a study of T-cell reconstitution after alpha-beta-depleted transplantation in children. The V and J ends lost 2 bases and 4 bases, in that order; junction bases with no gene match: 2. CDR1 is SGHRS and CDR2 is YFSETQ in the germline V gene. The CDR3 totals 14 residues. Unique molecular identifiers were incorporated when the TCRbeta library was constructed. A single record per CDR3 protein comes from TCRdb applying MiXCR to the PCR reads. The sample records 350,000 to 450,000 distinct CDR3 sequences, about a fifth being singletons. The specimen was PBMCs from the stem cell graft donor, collected from the stem cell graft. This receptor was obtained from a human donor who donated a stem cell graft to a child with acute myeloid leukemia. This chain joins TRBV5-1 and TRBJ2-7; 11 bases agree with TRBD2. CDR3 in DNA: TGCGCCAGCAGCTTACTAGCGGGAGAGTACGAGCAGTACTTC. Amino acids: CASSLLAGEYEQYF.